This note documents a single T cell receptor (beta chain) sequence. Its antigen is as yet unknown. 13 Jbeta primers and 60 Vbeta primers were used for the PCR. The data were produced by immunoSEQ multiplex PCR, yet TCRdb's version contains in-frame clones alone and is incomplete. In the table there are 150,000 to 200,000 clones, roughly 75% of which are singletons. The data are from a study of cytomegalovirus exposure and HLA in healthy donors. Study-wide context: Unique TCRs numbering around 80 million, obtained from HLA-typed donors, made up an early data release.

As for the donors, each was a healthy bone marrow donor. Study-level points and caveats: It was reported in a later analysis that an Asian-associated ancestry cluster showed fewer N-insertions than the approximately 700-donor mean.

The sequence was obtained from a man between 40 and 49 years old in good health and CMV-seronegative. The specimen was PBMCs.

In DNA form, the CDR3 reads TGTGCCAGCAGCCCCTGGGACAGGGGATTTAACTATGGCTACACCTTC. Translating gives CASSPWDRGFNYGYTF. This chain links TRBV7-9 with TRBJ1-2; 10 bases fit TRBD1. The CDR3 is 16 residues long. V gave up 5 bases and J gave up 1 base; unmatched junction bases: 7. From germline, CDR1 is SEHNR and CDR2 FQNEAQ (reference sequence). The variable domain in full, completed from reference TRBV7-9 and TRBJ1-2, reads DTGVSQNPRHKITKRGQNVTFRCDPISEHNRLYWYRQTLGQGPEFLTYFQNEAQLEKSRLLSDRFSAERPKGSFSTLEIQRTEQGDSAMYLCASSPWDRGFNYGYTFGSGTRLTVV.